One sample yielded the 22 T cell receptor beta chains listed below, sequenced in a study of blood T cell repertoires in COVID-19. Only in-frame clones appear in the TCRdb table, and some are missing; sequencing was by immunoSEQ multiplex PCR. The sample includes under 75,000 clones, approximately 92% of them seen just once. Sequencing used peripheral blood. The receptors originated from a man aged 45-60 years with active COVID-19.

V and J are TRBV18 and TRBJ1-6; 8 nucleotides match TRBD1. Germline CDR1 and CDR2: KGHSH and LQKENI. The ends lost 4 bases at V and 9 bases at J; junction bases unmatched: 11. The CDR3 loop spans 16 amino acids. The CDR3 is CASSQNDRGNASPLHF. The CDR3 nucleotides are TGTGCCAGCTCACAGAACGACAGGGGCAACGCTTCACCCCTCCACTTT.

This clone showed up just once. The chain recombines TRBV2 with TRBJ1-1, with D perhaps matching TRBD1 (5 bases). V lost 6 bases to trimming and J lost 6 bases, with 23 bases between them. Per germline, CDR1 SNHLY and CDR2 FYNNEI. CDR3 length equals 16 residues. The CDR3 loop reads CASSETGYGAKPEAFF. The CDR3 DNA reads TGTGCCAGCAGCGAGACTGGATATGGGGCCAAACCTGAAGCTTTCTTT.

This chain links TRBV7-9 with TRBJ2-7, with D perhaps matching TRBD1 (5 bases). Per the germline V gene, CDR1 is SEHNR and CDR2 is FQNEAQ (reference sequence). The CDR3 has 14 residues. Trimming took off 5 bases at V and 5 bases at J, with 16 bases between the two ends. The DNA for the CDR3 is TGTGCCAGCAGCCTCCACCAGGGTAGGGACGAGCAGTACTTC. It yields the protein CASSLHQGRDEQYF.

The rearrangement links TRBV5-3 to TRBJ2-1; 11 nucleotides line up with TRBD2. TRBV5-3 is reported as an ORF; its role is uncertain. This CDR3 comprises 16 residues. Unmatched junction bases numbered 6, after V lost 0 bases and J lost 7 bases. The CDR3 sequence is CARSLVAGGPVNEQFF. CDR3 bases: TGTGCCAGAAGCTTGGTAGCGGGGGGGCCTGTTAATGAGCAGTTCTTC.

V and J are TRBV6-4 and TRBJ2-3, with a weak D call TRBD2 (7 bases). Trimming pared 3 bases from V and 0 bases from J, leaving 22 bases between. This CDR3 is 19 amino acids long. CDR1 is MRHNA and CDR2 is SNTAGT in the germline V gene. The CDR3 coding sequence is TGTGCCAGCAGTGAGTGCGGCCTATTAGGGGGGGGGAGCACAGATACGCAGTATTTT. Translation gives CASSECGLLGGGSTDTQYF.

The rearrangement links TRBV5-6 to TRBJ2-1; 14 bases are a match to TRBD2. V lost 2 bases, J lost 10 bases, and 8 bases stayed unmatched. The CDR3 covers 16 residues. Germline V CDR1 and CDR2: SGHDT, YYEEEE. The CDR3 here is CASSFLGLAGADEQFF. The CDR3 DNA sequence: TGTGCCAGCAGCTTTCTGGGACTAGCGGGGGCAGACGAGCAGTTCTTC.

The gene calls are TRBV11-2 and TRBJ2-7, with a tentative D call TRBD1 (5 bases). Trimming left V 1 base short and J 0 bases short, with 10 bases between. CDR3 length equals 15 residues. From germline, CDR1 is SGHAT and CDR2 FQNNGV. CDR3 nucleotides: TGTGCCAGCAGCTTAGCTTCAGGGCCCTCCTACGAGCAGTACTTC. Its protein is CASSLASGPSYEQYF.

The chain employs TRBV11-3 and TRBJ1-6; D might be TRBD1 (5 bases). CDR3 length: 14 residues. Germline CDR1 and CDR2: SGHNT and YENEEA. Trimming took 2 bases from V and 5 from J, leaving 7 bases between them. The CDR3 here is CASSLRGNNSPLHF. CDR3 DNA sequence: TGTGCCAGCAGCTTAAGGGGTAATAATTCACCCCTCCACTTT.

The chain carries TRBV11-2 and TRBJ2-1; D is unclear. V gave up 4 bases and J gave up 9 bases, with 13 bases separating them. This CDR3 is 13 amino acids long. The germline gives CDR1 SGHAT, CDR2 FQNNGV. CDR3 nucleotides: TGTGCCAGCAGCTCAGGCGTCCGCAGTGAGCAGTTCTTC. Its protein is CASSSGVRSEQFF. The variable domain in full, with the rest retrieved from reference TRBV11-2 and TRBJ2-1, is EAGVAQSPRYKIIEKRQSVAFWCNPISGHATLYWYQQILGQGPKLLIQFQNNGVVDDSQLPKDRFSAERLKGVDSTLKIQPAKLEDSAVYLCASSSGVRSEQFFGPGTRLTVL.

This chain connects TRBV4-3 to TRBJ1-1, with a possible D match to TRBD1 (5 bases). The ends were cut back, 3 bases at V and 0 bases at J, with 11 bases in the middle. Germline-derived CDR1 and CDR2 are LGHNA and YSLEER. The CDR3 has 15 amino acids. The DNA of the CDR3 is TGCGCCAGCAGCCAGGACAAAGGAGTGAACACTGAAGCTTTCTTT. Translation gives CASSQDKGVNTEAFF.

The V call is TRBV19, the J call TRBJ1-2, with D unresolved. The length of the CDR3 is 13 residues. The germline V gene encodes CDR1 LNHDA and CDR2 SQIVND (reference sequence). V was clipped by 5 bases and J by 1 base, with 8 bases between them. CDR3 DNA sequence: TGTGCCAGTAGTCTTCAGGTTAACTATGGCTACACCTTC. It codes for CASSLQVNYGYTF.

This clone was seen a single time. V gene TRBV19 combines with J gene TRBJ1-5, with TRBD1 matching over 7 bases. Germline loops: CDR1 LNHDA, CDR2 SQIVND (reference sequence). J lost 4 bases, V lost 7 bases, and 4 bases had no gene match. The CDR3 totals 13 residues. The CDR3 here is CASNLDRNQPQHF. As DNA, the CDR3 is TGTGCCAGTAATTTGGACAGGAATCAGCCCCAGCATTTT.

The gene calls are TRBV19 and TRBJ1-5; TRBD1 matches 7 bases. Germline CDR1 LNHDA, CDR2 SQIVND (reference sequence). This CDR3 contains 15 residues. The V and J ends lost 3 bases and 5 bases, in that order; junction bases with no gene match: 7. In DNA form, the CDR3 reads TGTGCCAGTAGTATTGGGGACAGAAATCATCAGCCCCAGCATTTT. It translates to CASSIGDRNHQPQHF. Filled out from reference TRBV19 and TRBJ1-5, the complete variable domain reads DGGITQSPKYLFRKEGQNVTLSCEQNLNHDAMYWYRQDPGQGLRLIYYSQIVNDFQKGDIAEGYSVSREKKESFPLTVTSAQKNPTAFYLCASSIGDRNHQPQHFGDGTRLSIL.

The chain recombines TRBV19 with TRBJ2-5, with 8 bases identical to TRBD1. V lost 5 bases, J lost 5 bases, and 10 bases stayed unmatched. The CDR3 has 15 amino acids. CDR1 is LNHDA, CDR2 SQIVND, per germline (reference sequence). The CDR3 here is CASSFGQGWKETQYF. DNA for the CDR3: TGTGCCAGTAGTTTCGGACAGGGATGGAAGGAGACCCAGTACTTC.

The chain employs TRBV1 and TRBJ1-4. TRBV1 is classified as a pseudogene. The CDR3 covers 16 residues. Written as DNA, the CDR3 is TGCACCAGCAGCCAAGATCCCGGGGGGATGGATGAAAAACTGTTTTTT. Translation: CTSSQDPGGMDEKLFF.

The table lists this clone with a count of one. The chain uses TRBV5-6 and TRBJ1-1, with a weak D call TRBD1 (5 bases). V was clipped by 4 bases and J by 10 bases, with 17 bases between them. CDR1 is SGHDT, CDR2 YYEEEE, per germline. The CDR3 spans 13 residues. In DNA form, the CDR3 reads TGTGCCAGCAGCGTAGGGACCTCGGGGGGAGCTTTCTTT. Translated, it gives CASSVGTSGGAFF. Filled out from reference TRBV5-6 and TRBJ1-1, the complete variable domain reads DAGVTQSPTHLIKTRGQQVTLRCSPKSGHDTVSWYQQALGQGPQFIFQYYEEEERQRGNFPDRFSGHQFPNYSSELNVNALLLGDSALYLCASSVGTSGGAFFGQGTRLTVV.

V is TRBV30 and J is TRBJ2-2; D is undetermined. The germline CDR1 and CDR2 sequences are GTSNPN and SVGIG (reference sequence). V lost 4 bases to trimming and J lost 4 bases, with 7 bases between them. CDR3 length: 12 residues. CDR3 DNA sequence: TGTGCCTGGAATTCAGGCACCGGGGAGCTGTTTTTT. Translated, it gives CAWNSGTGELFF.

The chain links TRBV19 to TRBJ2-3, with D perhaps matching TRBD2 (7 bases). Trimming pared 7 bases from V and 2 bases from J, leaving 22 bases between. This CDR3 comprises 17 residues. The V gene's germline CDR1 is LNHDA and CDR2 SQIVND (reference sequence). The CDR3 sequence: CASTKRVGGGDTDTQYF. The CDR3 coding sequence is TGTGCCAGTACCAAGAGGGTAGGGGGGGGTGACACAGATACGCAGTATTTT.

The gene calls are TRBV7-9 and TRBJ2-2; 7 bases are a match to TRBD1. Looked up from germline, CDR1 is SEHNR and CDR2 is FQNEAQ (reference sequence). V gave up 5 bases and J gave up 1 base; unmatched junction bases: 10. The CDR3 runs 17 residues. This chain's CDR3 is CASSRFPGTENTGELFF. The CDR3 DNA sequence: TGTGCCAGCAGCCGTTTTCCCGGGACAGAGAACACCGGGGAGCTGTTTTTT.

In this sample, this clone turned up once. The gene calls are TRBV6-5 and TRBJ1-1; no definite D call. Germline CDR1 reads MNHEY; CDR2 reads SVGAGI. The CDR3 spans 15 residues. The V gene lost 6 bases and the J gene lost 4 bases, with 18 bases spanning the gap. This chain's CDR3 is CASSSTGRAATEAFF. Written as DNA, the CDR3 is TGTGCCAGCAGCTCTACCGGGCGGGCTGCCACTGAAGCTTTCTTT.

The chain couples TRBV2 to TRBJ2-5; 12 bases agree with TRBD2. Germline V lookup: CDR1 SNHLY, CDR2 FYNNEI. The CDR3 sequence is 17 residues long. J gave up 1 base and V 5 bases, and 8 bases lay outside the gene matches. CDR3 in amino acids: CASSKLAGGRIQETQYF. The DNA for the CDR3 is TGTGCCAGCAGTAAACTAGCGGGGGGCCGGATCCAAGAGACCCAGTACTTC.

The J gene is TRBJ2-3, the V gene TRBV6-5, with 7 bases fitting TRBD1. Germline values: CDR1 MNHEY, CDR2 SVGAGI. After removal of 6 bases from V and 3 bases from J, the junction contained 3 bases not matched to a gene. This CDR3 contains 13 residues. The DNA for the CDR3 is TGTGCCAGCAGGGCGACAGGGACAGATACGCAGTATTTT. Its protein product is CASRATGTDTQYF.